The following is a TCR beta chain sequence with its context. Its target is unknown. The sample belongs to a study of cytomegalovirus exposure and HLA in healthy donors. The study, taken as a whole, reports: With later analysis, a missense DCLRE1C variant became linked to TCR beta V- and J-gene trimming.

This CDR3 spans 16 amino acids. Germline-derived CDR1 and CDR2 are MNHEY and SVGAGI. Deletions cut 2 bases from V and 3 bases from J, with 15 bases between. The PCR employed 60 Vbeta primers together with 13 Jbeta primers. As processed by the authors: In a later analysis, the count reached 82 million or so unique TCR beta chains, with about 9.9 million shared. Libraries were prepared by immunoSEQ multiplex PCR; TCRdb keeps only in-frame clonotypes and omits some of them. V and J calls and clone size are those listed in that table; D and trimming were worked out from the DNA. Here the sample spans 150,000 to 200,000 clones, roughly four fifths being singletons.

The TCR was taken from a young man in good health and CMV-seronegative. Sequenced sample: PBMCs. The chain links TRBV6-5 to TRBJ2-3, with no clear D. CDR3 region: CASSYDQATSTDTQYF. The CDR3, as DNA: TGTGCCAGCAGTTACGATCAAGCAACGAGTACAGATACGCAGTATTTT.